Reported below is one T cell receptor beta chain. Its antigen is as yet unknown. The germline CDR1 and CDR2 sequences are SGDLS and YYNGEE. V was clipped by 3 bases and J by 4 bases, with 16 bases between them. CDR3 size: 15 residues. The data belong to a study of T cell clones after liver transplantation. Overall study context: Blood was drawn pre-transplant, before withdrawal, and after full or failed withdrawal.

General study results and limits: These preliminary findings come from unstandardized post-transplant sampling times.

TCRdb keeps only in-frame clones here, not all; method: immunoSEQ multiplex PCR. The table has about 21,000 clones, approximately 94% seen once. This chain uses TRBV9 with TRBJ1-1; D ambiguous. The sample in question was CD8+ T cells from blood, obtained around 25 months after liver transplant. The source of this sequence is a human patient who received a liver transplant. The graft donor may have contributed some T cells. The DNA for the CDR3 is TGTGCCAGCAGCGCCGCGGGAGGTCCGGTCACTGAAGCTTTCTTT. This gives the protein CASSAAGGPVTEAFF.